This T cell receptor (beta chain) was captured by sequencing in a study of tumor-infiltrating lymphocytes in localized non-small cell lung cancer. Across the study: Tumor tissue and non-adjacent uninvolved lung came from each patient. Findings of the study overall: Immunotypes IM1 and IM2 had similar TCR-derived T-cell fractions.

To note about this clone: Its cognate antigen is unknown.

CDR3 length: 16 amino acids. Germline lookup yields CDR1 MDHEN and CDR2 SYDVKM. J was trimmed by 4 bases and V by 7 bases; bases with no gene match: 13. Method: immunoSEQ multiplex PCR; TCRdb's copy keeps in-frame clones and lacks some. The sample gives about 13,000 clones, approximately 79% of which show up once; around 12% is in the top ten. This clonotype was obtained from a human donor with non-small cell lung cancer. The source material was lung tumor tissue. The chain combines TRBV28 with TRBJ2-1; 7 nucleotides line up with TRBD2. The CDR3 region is CASKDSGTTRYNEQFF. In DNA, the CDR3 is TGTGCCAGCAAGGATTCCGGGACTACGAGATACAATGAGCAGTTCTTC.